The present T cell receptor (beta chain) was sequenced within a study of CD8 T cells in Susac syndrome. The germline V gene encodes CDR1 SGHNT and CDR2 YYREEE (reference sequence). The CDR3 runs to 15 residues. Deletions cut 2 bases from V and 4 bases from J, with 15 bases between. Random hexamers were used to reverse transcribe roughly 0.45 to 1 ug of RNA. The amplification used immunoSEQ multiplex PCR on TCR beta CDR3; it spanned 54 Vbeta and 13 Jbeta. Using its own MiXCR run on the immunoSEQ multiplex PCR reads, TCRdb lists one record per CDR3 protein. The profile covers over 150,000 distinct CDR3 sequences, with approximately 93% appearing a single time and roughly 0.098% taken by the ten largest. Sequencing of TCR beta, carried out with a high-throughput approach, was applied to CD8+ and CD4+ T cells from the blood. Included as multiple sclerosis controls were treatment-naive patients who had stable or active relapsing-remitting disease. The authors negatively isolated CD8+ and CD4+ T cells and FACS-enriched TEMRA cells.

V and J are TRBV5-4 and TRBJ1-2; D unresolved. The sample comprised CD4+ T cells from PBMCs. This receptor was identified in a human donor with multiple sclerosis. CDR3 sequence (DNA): TGTGCCAGCAGCTTTTATAGTAGGGAAACCTATGGCTACACCTTC. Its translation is CASSFYSRETYGYTF. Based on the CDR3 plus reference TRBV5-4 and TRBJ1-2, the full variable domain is ETGVTQSPTHLIKTRGQQVTLRCSSQSGHNTVSWYQQALGQGPQFIFQYYREEENGRGNFPPRFSGLQFPNYSSELNVNALELDDSALYLCASSFYSRETYGYTFGSGTRLTVV.